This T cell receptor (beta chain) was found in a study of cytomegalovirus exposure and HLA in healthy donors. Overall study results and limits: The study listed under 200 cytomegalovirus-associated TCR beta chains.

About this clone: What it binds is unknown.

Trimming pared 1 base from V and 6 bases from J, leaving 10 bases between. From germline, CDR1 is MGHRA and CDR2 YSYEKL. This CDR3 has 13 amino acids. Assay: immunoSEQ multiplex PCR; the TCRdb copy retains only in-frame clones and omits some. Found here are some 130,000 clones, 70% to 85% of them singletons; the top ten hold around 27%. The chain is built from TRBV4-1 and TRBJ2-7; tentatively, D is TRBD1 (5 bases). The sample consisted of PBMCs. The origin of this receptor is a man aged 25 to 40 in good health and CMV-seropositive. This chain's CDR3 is CASSQVQGREQYF. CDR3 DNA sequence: TGCGCCAGCAGCCAAGTCCAGGGCCGCGAGCAGTACTTC.